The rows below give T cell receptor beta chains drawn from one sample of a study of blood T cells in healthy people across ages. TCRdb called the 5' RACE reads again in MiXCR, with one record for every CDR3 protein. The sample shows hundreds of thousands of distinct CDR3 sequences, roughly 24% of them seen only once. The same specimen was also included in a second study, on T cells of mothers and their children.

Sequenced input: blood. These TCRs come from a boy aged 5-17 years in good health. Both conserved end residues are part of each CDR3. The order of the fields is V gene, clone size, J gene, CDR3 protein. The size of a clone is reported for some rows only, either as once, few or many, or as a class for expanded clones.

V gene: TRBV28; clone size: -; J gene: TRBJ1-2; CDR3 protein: CASSQNPGTGQGGYTF
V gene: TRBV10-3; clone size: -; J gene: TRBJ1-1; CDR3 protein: CAISDSLGNTEAFF
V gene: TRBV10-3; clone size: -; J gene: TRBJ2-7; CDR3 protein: CAISESGDLGAYEQYF
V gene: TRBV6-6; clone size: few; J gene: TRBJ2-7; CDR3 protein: CASSLLQTGGGGEQYF
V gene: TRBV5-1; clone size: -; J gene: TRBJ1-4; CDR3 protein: CASSLGQNPEKLFF
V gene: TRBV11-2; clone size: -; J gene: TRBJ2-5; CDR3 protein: CASSFGPSGQETQYF
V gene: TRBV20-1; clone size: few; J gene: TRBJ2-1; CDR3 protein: CSARNEGRGVFF
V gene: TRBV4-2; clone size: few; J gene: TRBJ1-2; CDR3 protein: CASSQGFIEGGNYGYTF
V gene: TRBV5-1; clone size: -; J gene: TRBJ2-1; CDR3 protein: CASSLGGLAGARYEQFF
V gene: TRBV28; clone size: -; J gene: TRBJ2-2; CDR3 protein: CASSFKGMTGELFF
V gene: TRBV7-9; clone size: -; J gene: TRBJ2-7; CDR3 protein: CASSLEKGPEQYF
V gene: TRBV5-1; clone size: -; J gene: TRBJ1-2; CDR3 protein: CASSSGQGVMYGYTF
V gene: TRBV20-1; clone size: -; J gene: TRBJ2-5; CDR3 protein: CSALTRQGETQYF
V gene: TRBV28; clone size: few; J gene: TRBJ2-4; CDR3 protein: CATASGDRGIQYF
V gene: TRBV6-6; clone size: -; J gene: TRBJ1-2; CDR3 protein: CASSPKWDRESYGYTF
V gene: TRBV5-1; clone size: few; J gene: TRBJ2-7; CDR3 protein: CASSLATSGGYEQYF
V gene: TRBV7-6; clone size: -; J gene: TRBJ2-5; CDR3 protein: CASSKRQGLEETQYF
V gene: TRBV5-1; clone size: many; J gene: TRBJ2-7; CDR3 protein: CASSLGGLRVYEQYF
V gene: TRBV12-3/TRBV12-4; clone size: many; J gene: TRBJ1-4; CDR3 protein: CASSANEKLFF
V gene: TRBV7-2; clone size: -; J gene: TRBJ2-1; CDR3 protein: CASSLFSSGGVNEQFF
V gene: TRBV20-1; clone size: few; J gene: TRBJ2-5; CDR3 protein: CSASSDAGAYQETQYF
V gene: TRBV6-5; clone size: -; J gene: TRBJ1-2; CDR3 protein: CASSYGSTGWRDNYGYTF
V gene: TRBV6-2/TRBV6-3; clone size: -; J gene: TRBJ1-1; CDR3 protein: CASSYSRGRAEAFF
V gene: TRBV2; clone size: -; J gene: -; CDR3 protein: CASSTRPQETQYF
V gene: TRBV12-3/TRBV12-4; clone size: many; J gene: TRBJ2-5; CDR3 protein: CASSSGERETQYF
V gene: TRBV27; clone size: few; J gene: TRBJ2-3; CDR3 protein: CASSRLAGDFLRTDTQYF
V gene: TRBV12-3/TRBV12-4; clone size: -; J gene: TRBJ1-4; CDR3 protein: CASSSDPGAYEKLFF
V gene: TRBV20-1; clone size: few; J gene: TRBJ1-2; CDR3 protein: CSAYRDGYTF
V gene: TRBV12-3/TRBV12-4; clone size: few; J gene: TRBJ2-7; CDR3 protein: CASSPGGPLPYEQYF
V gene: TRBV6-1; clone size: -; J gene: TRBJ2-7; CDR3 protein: CASSSRAGTTSYEQYF
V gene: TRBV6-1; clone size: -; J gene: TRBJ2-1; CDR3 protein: CASIRGTSALPGQFF
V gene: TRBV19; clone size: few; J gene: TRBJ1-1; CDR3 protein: CASSIGWNTEAFF
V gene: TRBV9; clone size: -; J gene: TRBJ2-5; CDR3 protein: CASSASGTRRGETQYF
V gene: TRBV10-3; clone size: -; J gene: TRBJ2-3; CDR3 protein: CASTDRINVGPDTQYF
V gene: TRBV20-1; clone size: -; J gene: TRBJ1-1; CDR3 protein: CSARPTGLNTEAFF
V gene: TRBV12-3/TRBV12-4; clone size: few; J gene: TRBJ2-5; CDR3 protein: CASSFGGLQETQYF
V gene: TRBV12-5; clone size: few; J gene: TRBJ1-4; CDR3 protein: CASGLGDRDEKLFF
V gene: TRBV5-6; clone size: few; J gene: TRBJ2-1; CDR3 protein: CASSPTVGNEQFF
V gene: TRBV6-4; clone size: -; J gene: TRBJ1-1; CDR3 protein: CASSERVNTEAFF
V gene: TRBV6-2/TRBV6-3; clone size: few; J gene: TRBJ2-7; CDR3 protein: CASSSQDSRSSYEQYF
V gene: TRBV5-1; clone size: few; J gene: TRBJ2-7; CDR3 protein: CASSFKVYGEYEQYF
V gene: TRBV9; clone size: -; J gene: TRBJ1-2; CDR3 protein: CASSPSTGPGGYTF
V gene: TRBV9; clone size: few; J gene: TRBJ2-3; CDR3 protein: CASSVEGTSGGPTDTQYF
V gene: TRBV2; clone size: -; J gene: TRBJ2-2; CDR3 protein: CASTREGSSAGELFF
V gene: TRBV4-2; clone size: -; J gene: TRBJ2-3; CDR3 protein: CASSQEGGSITDTQYF
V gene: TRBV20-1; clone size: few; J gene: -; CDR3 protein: CSAPGQDYEQYF
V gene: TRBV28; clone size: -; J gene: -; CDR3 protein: CASSFTGGSYEQYF
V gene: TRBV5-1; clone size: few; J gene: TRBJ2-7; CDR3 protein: CASSYSPTGVSYEQYF
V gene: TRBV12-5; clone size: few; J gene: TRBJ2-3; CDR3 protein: CASGLRLAASTDTQYF
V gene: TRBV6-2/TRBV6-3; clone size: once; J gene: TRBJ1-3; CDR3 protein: CASSPYGAAGNTIYF
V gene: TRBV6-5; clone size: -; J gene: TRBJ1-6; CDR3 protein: CASSRGSSYNSPLHF
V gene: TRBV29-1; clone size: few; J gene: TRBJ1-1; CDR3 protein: CSVEVDRGRSLAFF
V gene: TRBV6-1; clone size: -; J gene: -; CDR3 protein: CASSEATSGGAGNEQFF
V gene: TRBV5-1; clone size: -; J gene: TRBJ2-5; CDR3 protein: CASSSTGRKETQYF
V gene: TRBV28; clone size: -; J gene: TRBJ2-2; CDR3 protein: CASSPGDSGELFF
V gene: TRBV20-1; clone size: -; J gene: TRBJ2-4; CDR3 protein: CSASQGGGKNIQYF
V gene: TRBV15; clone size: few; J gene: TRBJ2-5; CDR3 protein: CATSSSGAQETQYF